These 18 T cell receptor beta chains share one sample of origin, sequenced in a study of HIV-infected patients and healthy controls. Alpha and beta constant-region primers primed reverse transcription of approximately 500 ng RNA. Each of the alpha and beta chains got its own library through chain-specific third strand synthesis with indices. A single record per CDR3 protein comes from TCRdb applying MiXCR to the 5' RACE reads. The table includes under 25,000 distinct CDR3 sequences, roughly 8.9% detected once. The repertoire came from unfractionated whole blood and reflected all unsorted peripheral T cells. Sequences were obtained from blood. These receptors were collected from an adult in good health.

This clonotype has at least ten counts. V usage is TRBV12-3 or TRBV12-4 and J usage is TRBJ1-4, with D perhaps TRBD1 (6 bases). V was clipped by 7 bases and J by 8 bases, with 20 bases between them. This CDR3 is built from 15 residues. This CDR3 is CASTNNRGQREKLFF. Written as DNA, the CDR3 is TGTGCCAGCACAAATAACCGGGGACAACGCGAAAAACTGTTTTTT.

In this sample, this clonotype turned up many times. This chain uses TRBV4-3 with TRBJ2-3; 9 bases fit TRBD2. The CDR3 consists of 17 residues. V was pared by 3 bases and J by 4 bases, with 11 bases of the junction left unmatched. The germline V gene encodes CDR1 LGHNA and CDR2 YSLEER. The CDR3 sequence: CASSHLIAGAGADTQYF. CDR3 DNA sequence: TGCGCCAGCAGCCACCTAATAGCGGGAGCGGGGGCAGATACGCAGTATTTT.

This clonotype showed up many times. The chain joins TRBV5-1 to TRBJ2-3; 10 bases agree with TRBD2. Germline V gene sequence: CDR1 SGHRS, CDR2 YFSETQ. The CDR3 spans 19 residues. The J segment lost 2 bases and the V segment lost 2 bases, leaving 14 bases of the junction unmatched. The CDR3 here is CASSFHRLTSGDPTDTQYF. As DNA, the CDR3 is TGCGCCAGCAGCTTTCACCGCCTAACTAGCGGGGACCCCACAGATACGCAGTATTTT.

The chain joins TRBV7-6 to TRBJ2-7; D not resolved. This CDR3 region has 17 residues. V lost 1 base and J lost 2, with 18 bases in between. Germline values: CDR1 SGHVS, CDR2 FNYEAQ. The chain's CDR3 is CASSLEAGGRQPYEQYF. CDR3 in DNA: TGTGCCAGCAGCTTAGAGGCTGGCGGCCGCCAACCCTACGAGCAGTACTTC.

This clonotype was detected ten times or more. The V gene is TRBV5-4, the J gene TRBJ2-5; the match to TRBD2 covers 14 bases. The germline V gene encodes CDR1 SGHNT and CDR2 YYREEE (reference sequence). The ends lost 4 bases at V and 4 bases at J; junction bases unmatched: 3. CDR3 size: 15 residues. As DNA, the CDR3 is TGTGCCAGCAGCCCTGGGACTAGCGGGGGAGAGACCCAGTACTTC. Encoded protein: CASSPGTSGGETQYF.

The chain employs TRBV6-5 and TRBJ1-1, with D hard to call. V lost 0 bases, J lost 4 bases, and 15 bases lay in between. Germline V CDR1 and CDR2: MNHEY, SVGAGI. There are 16 residues in the CDR3. CDR3 loop: CASSYSGTGWATEAFF. The CDR3, as DNA: TGTGCCAGCAGTTACTCGGGAACGGGATGGGCCACTGAAGCTTTCTTT.

The CDR3: CASSRKEQGPYYEQYF. The DNA for the CDR3 is TGTGCCAGCAGCCGAAAAGAACAGGGGCCGTACTACGAGCAGTACTTC. V is TRBV7-9 and J is TRBJ2-7; 7 bases map to TRBD1. CDR3 length equals 16 residues. V shed 5 bases and J 3 bases; nucleotides not matched to a gene: 13. Germline CDR1 is SEHNR and CDR2 is FQNEAQ (reference sequence).

J is TRBJ2-1 and V is TRBV20-1; D is possibly TRBD2 (5 bases). The CDR3 consists of 13 residues. V lost 0 bases, J lost 10 bases, and 13 bases lay in between. Germline values: CDR1 DFQATT, CDR2 SNEGSKA (reference sequence). This CDR3 reads CSAREYRGYEQFF. CDR3 bases: TGCAGTGCTAGAGAATATCGAGGGTACGAGCAGTTCTTC.

The chain employs TRBV12-3 or TRBV12-4 and TRBJ2-7, with 10 positions matching TRBD1. The CDR3 is made up of 14 amino acids. The V gene end was trimmed by 7 bases and the J gene end by 2 bases; junction bases not matched to a gene: 5. The CDR3 here is CASKRQGAAYEQYF. CDR3 DNA: TGTGCCAGCAAGCGACAGGGGGCAGCCTACGAGCAGTACTTC.

Only a few counts were recorded for this clonotype. The J gene is TRBJ1-1, the V gene TRBV29-1; a possible D gene is TRBD1 (6 bases). Trimming took off 1 base at V and 8 bases at J, with 14 bases between the two ends. Germline V gives CDR1 SQVTM, CDR2 ANQGSEA. This CDR3 comprises 13 residues. The CDR3 loop reads CSVEVTGPQEAFF. DNA for the CDR3: TGCAGCGTTGAAGTGACAGGTCCGCAAGAAGCTTTCTTT. The full variable domain, with the rest looked up from reference TRBV29-1 and TRBJ1-1, is SAVISQKPSRDICQRGTSLTIQCQVDSQVTMMFWYRQQPGQSLTLIATANQGSEATYESGFVIDKFPISRPNLTFSTLTVSNMSPEDSSIYLCSVEVTGPQEAFFGQGTRLTVV.

This clonotype came up many times. The chain uses TRBV19 and TRBJ2-2, with D possibly called TRBD1 or TRBD2 (5 bases each). The germline V gene has CDR1 LNHDA and CDR2 SQIVND (reference sequence). This CDR3 region has 14 residues. V lost 7 bases and J lost 7, with 16 bases in between. CDR3 sequence (DNA): TGTGCCAGTACTCCTGTGGGGGATGTCGGGGAGCTGTTTTTT. Its translation is CASTPVGDVGELFF. Looking up the rest from reference TRBV19 and TRBJ2-2 gives the full variable domain: DGGITQSPKYLFRKEGQNVTLSCEQNLNHDAMYWYRQDPGQGLRLIYYSQIVNDFQKGDIAEGYSVSREKKESFPLTVTSAQKNPTAFYLCASTPVGDVGELFFGEGSRLTVL.

This clonotype was recorded at least ten times. The V and J genes are TRBV7-9 and TRBJ2-3; 7 bases match TRBD2. Germline lookup yields CDR1 SEHNR and CDR2 FQNEAQ (reference sequence). This CDR3 is built from 12 residues. V dropped 8 bases and J dropped 4; count of bases not matched to a gene: 3. CDR3 nucleotides: TGTGCCAGCTGGGACTACTCAGATACGCAGTATTTT. Its protein product is CASWDYSDTQYF.

This clonotype was picked up many times. The chain joins TRBV20-1 to TRBJ2-1, with 8 bases aligning to TRBD1. The ends lost 4 bases at V and 3 bases at J; junction bases unmatched: 5. Germline-derived CDR1 and CDR2 are DFQATT and SNEGSKA (reference sequence). The length of the CDR3 is 14 residues. CDR3 DNA: TGCAGTGCTAACAGGGGGGTCAACTACAATGAGCAGTTCTTC. It specifies CSANRGVNYNEQFF.

There are many counts of this clonotype. This chain links TRBV12-3 or TRBV12-4 with TRBJ1-2; no clear D. V lost 1 base to trimming and J lost 5 bases, with 8 bases between them. The CDR3 is 13 residues long. The CDR3 loop reads CASSLVGKYGYTF. The CDR3 DNA is TGTGCCAGCAGTTTAGTTGGCAAGTATGGCTACACCTTC.

This clonotype was seen at least ten times. The chain employs TRBV28 and TRBJ2-7; 12 bases line up with TRBD2. There are 16 residues in the CDR3. V dropped 6 bases and J dropped 5; count of bases not matched to a gene: 11. Per the germline V gene, CDR1 is MDHEN and CDR2 is SYDVKM. Written as DNA, the CDR3 is TGTGCCAGCAGCTCCTCTTCTAGCGGGAGGGCCAACGAGCAGTACTTC. It codes for CASSSSSSGRANEQYF.

This clonotype has a handful of counts. The CDR3: CASSYSGQDSYEQYF. The CDR3 DNA sequence: TGTGCCAGCAGTTACTCGGGACAGGATTCCTACGAGCAGTACTTC. The chain employs TRBV6-5 and TRBJ2-7; TRBD1 matches at 8 bases. Germline CDR1 MNHEY, CDR2 SVGAGI. This CDR3 is 15 amino acids long. The ends lost 0 bases at V and 1 base at J; junction bases unmatched: 2.

This clonotype is medium-sized within its sample. The rearrangement uses TRBV29-1 and TRBJ2-7, with D tentatively TRBD1 (6 bases). Germline V gene lookup returns CDR1 SQVTM and CDR2 ANQGSEA. This CDR3 has 14 residues. Trimming took off 2 bases at V and 4 bases at J, with 15 bases between the two ends. CDR3 nucleotide sequence: TGCAGCGTTGAAATGACAGGTCCGAATTACGAGCAGTACTTC. It is translated as CSVEMTGPNYEQYF.

This clonotype rates as medium-sized. The rearrangement uses TRBV27 and TRBJ1-5; the D gene is possibly TRBD1 (6 bases). V was pared by 6 bases and J by 0 bases, with 9 bases between. Germline V gene data show CDR1 as MNHEY and CDR2 as SMNVEV (reference sequence). This CDR3 contains 14 residues. The CDR3 DNA reads TGTGCCAGCAGGACAGGCTATAGCAATCAGCCCCAGCATTTT. Protein sequence: CASRTGYSNQPQHF.